This T cell receptor beta chain emerged from a study of identical twins. Germline V gives CDR1 SEHNR, CDR2 FQNEAQ (reference sequence). Between the trimmed V and J ends, which lost 1 base and 3 bases, there was a span of 19 bases. The CDR3 is 17 residues long. MiXCR, applied by TCRdb to the 5' RACE reads, yields one record per CDR3 protein. The table has approximately 250,000 distinct CDR3 sequences, 5% to 7% seen once. This clonotype came up many times. The same specimen was also included in a second study, on T cells expressing NK-cell markers. Turning to that study: Where several donors were concerned, these clonotypes also led the CD3+CD56-NKG2C+ fraction.

The material sequenced was CD8+ T cells sorted from blood. This clonotype originated in a woman in her late teens or twenties in good health. The chain joins TRBV7-9 to TRBJ2-7, with D maybe TRBD2 (5 bases). The CDR3 DNA is TGTGCCAGCAGCTTAGTAGTTGGCGGCGGGCAGAACTACGAGCAGTACTTC. Residues: CASSLVVGGGQNYEQYF.